This T cell receptor beta chain was captured in a study of blood T cells in healthy people across ages (dated by TCRdb to 2013 to 2016). About the investigation overall: In model experiments, roughly one uniquely barcoded TCR beta cDNA molecule per two T cells was captured by template switching. Age-related changes in TCR beta repertoire diversity were measured in the study by deep sequencing normalized with unique cDNA molecular identifiers. For two donors (one aged 18 to 29 and one aged 80 or older), the study analyzed two additional independent replicas of 1 million unique cDNA reads from the same blood draw. Donors were grouped into four age groups: young (average roughly 16 years), middle-aged (39), aged (62) and long-lived (approximately 82). To avoid experimental bias, donors of different ages were distributed randomly across sequencing lanes.

For this clonotype: The antigen it recognizes is unknown. No per-base quality is available; no much larger clone lies one base away.

Cut back by 4 bases and 3 bases, the V and J ends lie 13 bases apart. CDR1 SGHKS and CDR2 YYEKEE were looked up in the germline V gene (reference sequence). CDR3 length: 14 amino acids, cysteine to phenylalanine. Only CDR3 DNA is held: 42 bases, read in frame from base 1. The roughly 39 donors, aged 6 to 90 years, were systemically healthy Caucasian individuals from Russia. About 9.1 milliliters of peripheral blood were collected from each donor into EDTA-treated Vacutainer tubes. Ficoll-Paque density-gradient centrifugation was used to isolate PBMCs, with at least 7 million obtained per sample. Trizol reagent was used to extract total RNA from PBMCs, with at least 5.5 micrograms per sample. Naive CD45RAhigh/CD27high T cell percentages were measured by flow cytometry on a PBMC aliquot from every donor. The full study reports these points: The long-lived group showed more naive CD4+ T cells, fewer expanded clones and increased TCR diversity than the aged group, suggesting age selection. Since profiling was done on bulk unsorted PBMCs, naive and antigen-experienced compartments could not be conclusively compared. Because donor CMV infection status was unknown, age-related changes in expanded clonotypes were potentially confounded. The percentage of naive T cells measured by flow cytometry correlated strongly with observed TCR beta diversity. Estimates of total diversity based on one million sequenced T cells were considered lower bounds and underestimates. Observed TCR beta diversity per million T cells fell roughly linearly with age, and a significant reduction was already apparent by age approximately 41.

The method was 5' RACE. Sequencing instrument: Illumina HiSeq 2500. A second PCR of about 7 to 12 cycles was run with a J-beta primer mix and a sample-barcoded 5' primer. Each TCR beta cDNA molecule received a unique molecular identifier from a template-switch 5' adaptor carrying 12 random nucleotides. Each sample yielded at least 3 million CDR3-containing paired-end reads. First-strand cDNA synthesis was performed from all RNA using the Mint cDNA synthesis kit, with priming by a TRBC-specific oligonucleotide. All cDNA was treated with uracil-DNA glycosylase and then went through a first 18-cycle PCR with the universal primers M1SS and BC2_uni_R. Under the source paper's analysis protocol: For normalization, 1 million high-quality reads were randomly selected from each sample, with every read carrying a distinct molecular identifier. Instead of being binned into consensus sequences, reads that shared molecular identifiers were thrown out. MiTCR, run with a Q25 quality threshold and the strictest error-elimination algorithm, handled CDR3 identification, clonotype clustering and error correction. Lower-bound total TCR beta diversity was estimated with a nonparametric unseen species model using Euler transformation. TCRdb reprocessed the public reads (quality trimming at Q25 with fastp, clone calling with MiXCR) and kept in-frame beta chains. Here each entry gathers all rows of one CDR3 protein and keeps the most common genes and DNA. What appears here as the V and J calls and clone size reflects TCRdb's work, not the paper's. This sample holds around 1,600,000 distinct CDR3 sequences; 35% to 45% were observed only once. The top ten hold about 4% of the sample.

Sequenced: blood. This chain joins TRBV5-5 to TRBJ1-2; perhaps TRBD1 is the D gene, with 6 bases matching. The clonotype originates from a woman aged 18-30 years in good health. The DNA reads TGTGCCAGCAGCGTGGCCGAGGGGGACTATGGCTACACCTTC. The resulting protein is CASSVAEGDYGYTF.